Sequencing of this T cell receptor beta chain was carried out in a study of OX40 agonist ivuxolimab in advanced cancers. Study at large: The study enrolled dose-escalation patients with hepatocellular carcinoma, melanoma, renal cell or head and neck cancer. Study-wide results and limits: Clonal expansion by week 6 occurred in CD4+ and CD8+ blood T cells (at 0.1 to 3.0 mg/kg). Expanded peripheral T cells had an undetermined antigen specificity.

As concerns this clone: Its antigen is currently unknown.

Profiled with immunoSEQ multiplex PCR; TCRdb holds only in-frame clones, not every one. The table lists some 19,000 clones, about 90% of them singletons. Germline V CDR1 and CDR2: MGHDK, SYGVNS. The V and J ends lost 5 bases and 6 bases respectively, with 25 bases between them. CDR3 length: 17 residues. The gene calls are TRBV25-1 and TRBJ1-1; no clear D. The source material was CD4+ or CD8+ T cells sorted from blood, sampled in a trial of the OX40 agonist ivuxolimab. This TCR was recovered from an adult with an advanced solid tumor such as melanoma, head and neck, liver or kidney cancer. Written as DNA, the CDR3 is TGTGCCAGCAGTTTTTCCTGGACTACTCATAGTAAGGCTGAAGCTTTCTTT. Translated: CASSFSWTTHSKAEAFF. The full variable domain, with the rest looked up from reference TRBV25-1 and TRBJ1-1, is EADIYQTPRYLVIGTGKKITLECSQTMGHDKMYWYQQDPGMELHLIHYSYGVNSTEKGDLSSESTVSRIRTEHFPLTLESARPSHTSQYLCASSFSWTTHSKAEAFFGQGTRLTVV.